This T cell receptor (beta chain) appears in the sequencing data of a study of blood T cell repertoires in COVID-19 (dated by TCRdb to the early 2020s). Regarding the complete study: Collaborator samples came from the United States, Italy and Spain and covered acute and convalescent phases of COVID-19. The material from the prospective study consisted of cDNA or gDNA derived from T cells, B-cell-depleted T cells, or PBMCs. Subjects who had been exposed to COVID-19, were actively infected with it, or had recovered from it provided the deeply sampled blood TCRbeta repertoires that made up the dataset. The repertoires were released in a freely available public database meant as a resource for research on the immune response to SARS-CoV-2. The samples were drawn from two sources: the first 160 participants of the ongoing ImmuneRACE study, and fewer than 1,500 subjects contributed by 6 global collaborators. A de-identified subject ID, COVID-19 status, age in years and sex were almost always included in the sample metadata. Where HLA class I and class II types were available, the types were taken from metadata supplied by the sample provider, not from assay-based typing. Study-wide conclusions, independent of this receptor: Clinical and demographic metadata were provided uncurated, with the amount varying by source and participant.

TCRbeta CDR3 regions were amplified from genomic DNA by means of the immunoSEQ Assay, a bias-controlled multiplex PCR. On the authors' methods: The number of nucleated cells in each sample was estimated by amplification of reference gene primers within the assay. To quantify the absolute abundance of each unique TCRbeta CDR3 rearrangement, sequence reads were collapsed and filtered. Productive Simpson clonality was computed per sample as the square root of Simpson's diversity index over productive rearrangements. TCRdb retrieved this table from immuneACCESS and kept in-frame rearrangements only. Not all clones are present; in checked studies, unresolved V genes account for under half, and no reason is known for the remainder. V, J and clone size reflect that table, while D and trimming were determined from the DNA. The sample yields some 100,000 clones; about 87% were counted once. About a sixth of the sample comes from the top ten.

A remark on this clone: No antigen is known for it. Base qualities are not at hand, and no much larger clone is one base apart.

Unmatched junction bases come to 3, with V trimmed by 0 bases and J by 1 base. Counted from cysteine to phenylalanine, this CDR3 has 16 amino acids. Of all the DNA, just the CDR3 is kept, 48 bases in frame from base 1. In the germline V gene (reference sequence), CDR1 corresponds to SGHNT and CDR2 to YYREEE. Each collaborating institution followed its own protocols to collect whole blood in K2EDTA tubes. Collaborator samples were shipped for TCRbeta analysis as frozen whole blood, isolated PBMCs, or DNA extracted from either sample type. The rearranged chain carries TRBV5-4 and TRBJ2-3; the central 9 bases match TRBD2. Sequenced input: peripheral blood. This TCR derives from a human donor in a cohort sampled during active COVID-19. The CDR3 loop reads CASSLAQRGGTDTQYF. The nucleotide sequence is given as TGTGCCAGCAGCTTGGCCCAGCGGGGGGGCACAGATACGCAGTATTTT.